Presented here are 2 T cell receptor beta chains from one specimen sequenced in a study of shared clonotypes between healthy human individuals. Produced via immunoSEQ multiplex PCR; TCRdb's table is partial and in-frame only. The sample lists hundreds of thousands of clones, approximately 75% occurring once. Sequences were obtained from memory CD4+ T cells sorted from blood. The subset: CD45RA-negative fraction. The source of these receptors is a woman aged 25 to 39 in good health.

CDR3 protein: CASSLRRSGELFF. In DNA form, the CDR3 reads TGTGCCAGCAGCTTAAGAAGGTCCGGGGAGCTGTTTTTT. This chain links TRBV7-8 with TRBJ2-2, with D unresolved. Between the trimmed V and J ends, which lost 2 bases and 6 bases, there was a span of 7 bases. Germline CDR1 reads SGHVS; CDR2 reads FQNEAQ. The CDR3 totals 13 residues.

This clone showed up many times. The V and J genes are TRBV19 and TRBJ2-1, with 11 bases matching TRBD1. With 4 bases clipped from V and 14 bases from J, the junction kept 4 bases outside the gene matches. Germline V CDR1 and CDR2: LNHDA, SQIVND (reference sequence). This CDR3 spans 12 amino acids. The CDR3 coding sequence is TGTGCCAGTAGTACAGGACAGGGGGCCGAGTTCTTC. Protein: CASSTGQGAEFF. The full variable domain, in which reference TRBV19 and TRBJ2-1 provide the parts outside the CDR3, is DGGITQSPKYLFRKEGQNVTLSCEQNLNHDAMYWYRQDPGQGLRLIYYSQIVNDFQKGDIAEGYSVSREKKESFPLTVTSAQKNPTAFYLCASSTGQGAEFFGPGTRLTVL.